This entry lists 14 T cell receptor beta chains sequenced from one sample in a study of T cell repertoires in cytomegalovirus infection. TCRdb re-derived calls from the reads in MiXCR, one entry per CDR3 protein. The top ten hold 6.5% to 10% of the sample, which has some 600,000 distinct CDR3 sequences, more than 20% seen once. The sequenced sample was CD8+ T cells from PBMCs. Every receptor here comes from a human donor in good health (CMV status not recorded). Some clones in this sample may be carry-over from other donors' samples.

V and J are TRBV6-2 or TRBV6-3 and TRBJ2-5, with unresolved D. CDR1 and CDR2 from the germline V gene are MNHEY and SVGEGT. The CDR3 totals 16 residues. Trimming took 3 bases from V and 3 from J, leaving 17 bases between them. The CDR3 coding sequence is TGTGCCAGCAGTTATTGGATCCAGAAACATGAAGAGACCCAGTACTTC. Translated: CASSYWIQKHEETQYF.

The chain carries TRBV20-1 and TRBJ2-1; D is uncertain. Trimming removed 2 bases from V and 0 bases from J, with 8 bases in between. There are 14 residues in the CDR3. Germline values: CDR1 DFQATT, CDR2 SNEGSKA (reference sequence). The CDR3 here is CSARTRSSYNEQFF. The DNA for the CDR3 is TGCAGTGCTAGAACCAGGAGCTCCTACAATGAGCAGTTCTTC.

About this clonotype: A much larger clone lies a single base off, so this may be a read error. The chain recombines TRBV12-5 with TRBJ1-1; D is ambiguous. The CDR3 spans 15 residues. Germline CDR1 is LGHNT and CDR2 is FRNRAP. V shed 3 bases and J shed 2 bases, with 13 bases lying between them. The DNA for the CDR3 is TGTGCTAGTGGTTTTGTCCTGGACCGTAACACTGAAGCTTTCTTT. It translates to CASGFVLDRNTEAFF.

Many counts were recorded for this clonotype. The chain employs TRBV6-1 and TRBJ1-5; D remains ambiguous. Germline-derived CDR1 and CDR2 are MNHNS and SASEGT. V dropped 0 bases and J dropped 5 bases, with 5 bases sitting between them. The CDR3 sequence is 13 residues long. The CDR3 reads CASSEAADQPQHF. CDR3 in DNA: TGTGCCAGCAGTGAAGCGGCAGATCAGCCCCAGCATTTT.

This chain links TRBV4-3 with TRBJ2-1; no definite D call. Germline V gene sequence: CDR1 LGHNA, CDR2 YSLEER. There are 15 residues in the CDR3. V dropped 0 bases and J dropped 3 bases, with 9 bases sitting between them. The DNA for the CDR3 is TGCGCCAGCAGCCAAGATCTGCTCGGCTACAATGAGCAGTTCTTC. It codes for CASSQDLLGYNEQFF.

This clonotype was recorded once. This chain connects TRBV20-1 to TRBJ1-6; no definite D call. The CDR3 has 16 residues. Germline V gene sequence: CDR1 DFQATT, CDR2 SNEGSKA (reference sequence). Between the trimmed V and J ends, which lost 3 bases and 0 bases, there was a span of 12 bases. The CDR3 sequence: CSARGAPSSYNSPLHF. The CDR3 bases are TGCAGTGCTAGGGGTGCTCCAAGCTCCTATAATTCACCCCTCCACTTT.

This clonotype was detected a few times. This chain joins TRBV6-6 and TRBJ1-6; D is undetermined. V lost 1 base and J 0 bases, leaving 19 bases between the germline ends. Looked up from germline, CDR1 is MNHNY and CDR2 is SVGAGI (reference sequence). The CDR3 has 20 amino acids. The CDR3 here is CASSYLPPTEVSSYNSPLHF. The CDR3 bases are TGTGCCAGCAGTTACTTACCTCCGACGGAAGTCAGCTCCTATAATTCACCCCTCCACTTT.

The sample holds many counts of this clonotype. The rearrangement uses TRBV14 and TRBJ2-1; TRBD1 matches at 8 bases. Germline assignment: CDR1 SGHDN and CDR2 FVKESK. With 4 bases clipped from V and 7 bases from J, the junction kept 3 bases outside the gene matches. The CDR3 extends over 13 amino acids. The CDR3 protein is CASSRRQGNEQFF. Written as DNA, the CDR3 is TGTGCCAGCAGCCGGAGACAGGGGAATGAGCAGTTCTTC. Based on the CDR3 plus reference TRBV14 and TRBJ2-1, the full variable domain is EAGVTQFPSHSVIEKGQTVTLRCDPISGHDNLYWYRRVMGKEIKFLLHFVKESKQDESGMPNNRFLAERTGGTYSTLKVQPAELEDSGVYFCASSRRQGNEQFFGPGTRLTVL.

At least ten counts were recorded for this clonotype. This chain joins TRBV7-2 and TRBJ1-2; D possibly corresponds to TRBD1 (6 bases). Trimming shortened V by 1 base and J by 2 bases, and 8 bases separated the two germline ends. CDR3 size: 14 residues. Germline V lookup: CDR1 SGHTA, CDR2 FQGNSA. The CDR3 region has the DNA TGTGCCAGCAGCTTAGGGCAGGGGAACTATGGCTACACCTTC. Its protein is CASSLGQGNYGYTF.

This clonotype was detected ten times or more. The gene calls are TRBV6-1 and TRBJ2-1, with D unresolved. Germline assignment: CDR1 MNHNS and CDR2 SASEGT. The length of the CDR3 is 15 residues. The V and J ends lost 8 bases and 5 bases respectively, with 19 bases between them. The CDR3 is CASPGKARKHNEQFF. CDR3 nucleotides: TGTGCCAGCCCTGGGAAGGCCCGAAAGCACAATGAGCAGTTCTTC.

In this sample, this clonotype turned up a few times. This chain joins TRBV5-4 and TRBJ2-1; 9 bases agree with TRBD1. This CDR3 has 15 residues. CDR1 and CDR2 from the germline V gene are SGHNT and YYREEE (reference sequence). With V trimmed by 2 bases and J by 7 bases, 7 bases remained unmatched. The CDR3 reads CASSFPGTGWNEQFF. CDR3 nucleotide sequence: TGTGCCAGCAGCTTTCCGGGGACAGGGTGGAATGAGCAGTTCTTC.

The chain employs TRBV20-1 and TRBJ2-2, with D possibly called TRBD1 or TRBD2 (7 bases each). The germline V and J ends were trimmed by 5 bases and 4 bases, with 14 bases remaining between them. The CDR3 totals 14 residues. The germline CDR1 and CDR2 sequences are DFQATT and SNEGSKA (reference sequence). This chain's CDR3 is CSAGEGATTGELFF. In nucleotides, the CDR3 is TGCAGTGCTGGGGAGGGGGCTACCACCGGGGAGCTGTTTTTT.

The chain carries TRBV6-2 or TRBV6-3 and TRBJ2-7; D is unresolved. The CDR3 sequence is 13 residues long. V was cut by 2 bases and J by 3 bases, with 8 bases left in between. In germline, CDR1 is MNHEY, CDR2 SVGEGT. CDR3 in amino acids: CASSYAPFYEQYV. The DNA for the CDR3 is TGTGCCAGCAGTTACGCTCCTTTCTACGAGCAGTACGTC.

The chain carries TRBV19 and TRBJ2-6; D may match TRBD1 or TRBD2 (6 bases each). V was pared by 7 bases and J by 0 bases, with 13 bases between. Per germline, CDR1 LNHDA and CDR2 SQIVND (reference sequence). The CDR3 extends over 16 amino acids. In DNA form, the CDR3 reads TGTGCCAGTACCAATCGGGGGCCCTCTGGGGCCAACGTCCTGACTTTC. It is translated as CASTNRGPSGANVLTF.